These T cell receptor beta chains were read from a single sample in a study of CD8 T cells in ankylosing spondylitis. TCRdb recomputed calls from the 5' RACE reads with MiXCR, one row per CDR3 protein. This sample yields around 390,000 distinct CDR3 sequences, of which under 25% are seen a single time; around 17% belongs to the top ten. The sequencing input was blood, either unsorted or a sorted T cell fraction (not recorded which). Receptors were obtained from a male donor with ankylosing spondylitis. Each CDR3 is given with its conserved first and last residue. Some rows have no size entry. The others give once, few or many, or a class for an expanded clone.

size: -
length: 19
J: TRBJ2-3
V: TRBV7-8
CDR3: CASSTQRQALQPSGDTQYF

size: -
length: 13
J: TRBJ2-1
V: TRBV6-6
CDR3: CASSYSGQTPQFF

size: -
length: 16
J: TRBJ2-5
V: TRBV7-2
CDR3: CASSLRGGQGQETQYF

size: few
length: 12
J: TRBJ1-4
V: TRBV12-3/TRBV12-4
CDR3: CASSPSRLQLFF

size: -
length: 16
J: TRBJ1-1
V: TRBV5-1
CDR3: CASSFLGERWGTEAFF

size: -
length: 15
J: TRBJ2-7
V: TRBV5-1
CDR3: CASSLDRNPSYEQYF

size: few
length: 15
J: TRBJ2-5
V: TRBV5-1
CDR3: CASSIGTSGTRNQYF

size: -
length: 14
J: TRBJ2-2
V: TRBV28
CDR3: CAGSMGRVAGELFF

size: few
length: 14
J: TRBJ2-3
V: TRBV5-1
CDR3: CASSLAQETDTQYF

size: few
length: 13
J: TRBJ2-7
V: TRBV11-3
CDR3: CASSNGRGDEQYF

size: -
length: 18
J: TRBJ2-2
V: TRBV10-3
CDR3: CAISESGAQGPSAGELFF

size: few
length: 16
J: TRBJ2-1
V: TRBV3-1
CDR3: CASSQDARARGNEQFF

size: few
length: 16
J: TRBJ2-7
V: TRBV7-9
CDR3: CASSLQLGTGTYEQYF

size: -
length: 13
J: TRBJ2-5
V: TRBV20-1
CDR3: CSAADSRHETQYF

size: many
length: 18
J: TRBJ2-1
V: TRBV5-1
CDR3: CASSLPRREGSSYNEQFF

size: few
length: 15
J: TRBJ2-7
V: TRBV4-1
CDR3: CASAREGLAPYEQYF

size: few
length: 15
J: TRBJ2-3
V: TRBV12-3/TRBV12-4
CDR3: CASSLGGRYVDTQYF